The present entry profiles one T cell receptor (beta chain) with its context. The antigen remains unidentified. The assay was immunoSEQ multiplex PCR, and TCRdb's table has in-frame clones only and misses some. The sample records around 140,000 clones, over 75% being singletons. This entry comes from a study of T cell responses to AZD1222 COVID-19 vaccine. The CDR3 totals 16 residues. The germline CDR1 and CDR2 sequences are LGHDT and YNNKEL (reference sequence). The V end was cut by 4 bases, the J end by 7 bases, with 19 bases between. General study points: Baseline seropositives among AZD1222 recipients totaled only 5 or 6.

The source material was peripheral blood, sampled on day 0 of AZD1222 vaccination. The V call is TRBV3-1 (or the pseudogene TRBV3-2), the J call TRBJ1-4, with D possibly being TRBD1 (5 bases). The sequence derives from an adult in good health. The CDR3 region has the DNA TGTGCCAGCAGCCCCGCGACAGTTCTTTCGGGTGAAAAACTGTTTTTT. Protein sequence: CASSPATVLSGEKLFF.